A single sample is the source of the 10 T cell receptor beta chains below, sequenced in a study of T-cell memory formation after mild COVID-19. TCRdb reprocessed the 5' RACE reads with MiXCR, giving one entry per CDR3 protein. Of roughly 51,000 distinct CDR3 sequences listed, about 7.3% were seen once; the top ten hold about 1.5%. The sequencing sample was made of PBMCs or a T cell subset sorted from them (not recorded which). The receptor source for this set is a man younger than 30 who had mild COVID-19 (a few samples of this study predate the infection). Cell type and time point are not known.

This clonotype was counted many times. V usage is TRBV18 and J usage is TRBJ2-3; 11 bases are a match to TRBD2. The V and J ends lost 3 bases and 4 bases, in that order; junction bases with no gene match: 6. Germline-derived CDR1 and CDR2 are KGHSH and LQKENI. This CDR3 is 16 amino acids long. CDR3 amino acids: CASSPRLAGSSDTQYF. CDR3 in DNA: TGTGCCAGCTCACCTCGACTAGCGGGGTCGTCAGATACGCAGTATTTT.

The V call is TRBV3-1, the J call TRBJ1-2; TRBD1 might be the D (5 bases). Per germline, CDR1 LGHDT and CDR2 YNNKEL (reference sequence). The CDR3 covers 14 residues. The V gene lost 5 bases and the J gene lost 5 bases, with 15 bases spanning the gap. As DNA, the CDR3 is TGTGCCAGCAGCGACCGGGACGGAGCATATGGCTACACCTTC. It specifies CASSDRDGAYGYTF.

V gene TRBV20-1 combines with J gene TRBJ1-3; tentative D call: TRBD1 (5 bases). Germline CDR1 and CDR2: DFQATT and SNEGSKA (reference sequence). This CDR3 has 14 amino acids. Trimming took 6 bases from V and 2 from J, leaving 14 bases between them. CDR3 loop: CSAPWGGAGNTIYF. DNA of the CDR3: TGCAGTGCGCCATGGGGGGGAGCTGGAAACACCATATATTTT.

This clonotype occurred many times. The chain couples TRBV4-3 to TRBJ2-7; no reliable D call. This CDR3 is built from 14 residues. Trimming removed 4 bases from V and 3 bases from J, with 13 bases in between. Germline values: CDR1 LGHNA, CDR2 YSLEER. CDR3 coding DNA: TGCGCCAGCAGCCGTTCGGGCAGGAGCTACGAGCAGTACTTC. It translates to CASSRSGRSYEQYF.

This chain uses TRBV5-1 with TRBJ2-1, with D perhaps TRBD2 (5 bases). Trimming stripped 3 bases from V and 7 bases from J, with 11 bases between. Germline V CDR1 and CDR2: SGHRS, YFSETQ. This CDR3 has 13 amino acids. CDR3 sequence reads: CASSSGRENEQFF. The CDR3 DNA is TGCGCCAGCAGCTCGGGCCGGGAAAATGAGCAGTTCTTC.

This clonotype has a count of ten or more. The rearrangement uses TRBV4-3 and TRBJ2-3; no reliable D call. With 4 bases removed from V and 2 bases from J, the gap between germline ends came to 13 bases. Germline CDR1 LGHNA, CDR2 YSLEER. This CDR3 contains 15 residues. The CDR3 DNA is TGCGCCAGCAGCCCGTCTTGGGGAAACACAGATACGCAGTATTTT. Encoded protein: CASSPSWGNTDTQYF.

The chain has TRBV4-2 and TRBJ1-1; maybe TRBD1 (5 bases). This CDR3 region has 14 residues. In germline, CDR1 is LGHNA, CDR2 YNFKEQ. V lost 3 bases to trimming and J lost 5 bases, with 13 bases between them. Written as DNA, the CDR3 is TGTGCCAGCAGCCAGGATCAGGGCTGGACTGAAGCTTTCTTT. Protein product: CASSQDQGWTEAFF.

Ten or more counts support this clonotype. CDR3 protein: CASSLYPSGGTDTQYF. As DNA, the CDR3 is TGTGCCAGCAGCTTATACCCTAGCGGCGGCACAGATACGCAGTATTTT. The V and J genes are TRBV7-3 and TRBJ2-3; 7 bases line up with TRBD2. CDR3 length: 16 amino acids. Germline values: CDR1 SGHTA, CDR2 FQGTGA. The V and J ends lost 2 bases and 1 base, in that order; junction bases with no gene match: 6. The whole variable domain, filled in from reference TRBV7-3 and TRBJ2-3, reads GAGVSQTPSNKVTEKGKYVELRCDPISGHTALYWYRQSLGQGPEFLIYFQGTGAADDSGLPNDRFFAVRPEGSVSTLKIQRTERGDSAVYLCASSLYPSGGTDTQYFGPGTRLTVL.

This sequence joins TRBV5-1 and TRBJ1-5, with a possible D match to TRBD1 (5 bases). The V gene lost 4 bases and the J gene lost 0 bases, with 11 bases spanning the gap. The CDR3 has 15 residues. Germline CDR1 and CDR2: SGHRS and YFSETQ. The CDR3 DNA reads TGCGCCAGCAGCAGAGACAGCAGTAGCAATCAGCCCCAGCATTTT. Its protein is CASSRDSSSNQPQHF.

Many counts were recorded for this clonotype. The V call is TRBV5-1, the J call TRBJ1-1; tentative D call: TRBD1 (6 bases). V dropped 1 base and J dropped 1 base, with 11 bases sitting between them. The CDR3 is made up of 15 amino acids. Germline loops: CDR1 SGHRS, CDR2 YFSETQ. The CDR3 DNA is TGCGCCAGCAGCTTGCGGTCGGGGGCGAACACTGAAGCTTTCTTT. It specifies CASSLRSGANTEAFF.